These 7 T cell receptor beta chains were sequenced from one sample in a study of control samples from healthy donors and cancer patients. Sequencing was performed with immunoSEQ multiplex PCR; in TCRdb, only in-frame clones are kept and a portion is missing. The profile shows about 410,000 clones, about 93% of them singletons. Sequencing was carried out using PBMCs. The source is a man between 40 and 49 years old with head and neck cancer.

This clone was counted a single time. The rearrangement joins TRBV27 to TRBJ2-5, with D unclear. Trimming pared 3 bases from V and 3 bases from J, leaving 14 bases between. This CDR3 spans 15 amino acids. Per germline, CDR1 MNHEY and CDR2 SMNVEV (reference sequence). DNA of the CDR3: TGTGCCAGCAGTTTCCGGAGTTCACCCAAAGAGACCCAGTACTTC. Protein product: CASSFRSSPKETQYF.

This clone appeared once. The J gene is TRBJ2-1, the V gene TRBV9, with 9 bases matching TRBD2. Trimming cost V 4 bases and J 1 base; bases outside gene matches: 6. Per germline, CDR1 SGDLS and CDR2 YYNGEE. The CDR3 is 16 residues long. CDR3 sequence (DNA): TGTGCCAGCAGCCCCGGGACTAGCAAGTCCTACAATGAGCAGTTCTTC. Encoded protein: CASSPGTSKSYNEQFF.

This clone was recorded once. V and J are TRBV2 and TRBJ2-1; D is perhaps TRBD1 or TRBD2 (6 bases each). Germline CDR1 reads SNHLY; CDR2 reads FYNNEI. The V end lost 4 bases, the J end lost 12 bases, and 13 bases lay between the germline ends. The CDR3 consists of 12 residues. CDR3 in amino acids: CASSAPGGPQFF. The CDR3 coding sequence is TGTGCCAGCAGTGCCCCCGGGGGCCCGCAGTTCTTC. The variable domain in full, with the rest retrieved from reference TRBV2 and TRBJ2-1, is EPEVTQTPSHQVTQMGQEVILRCVPISNHLYFYWYRQILGQKVEFLVSFYNNEISEKSEIFDDQFSVERPDGSNFTLKIRSTKLEDSAMYFCASSAPGGPQFFGPGTRLTVL.

The CDR3 reads CASSSAGTLGTEAFF. The DNA for the CDR3 is TGTGCCAGCAGTTCAGCCGGGACCTTGGGCACTGAAGCTTTCTTT. This chain connects TRBV27 to TRBJ1-1, with a possible D match to TRBD1 (5 bases). The CDR3 loop spans 15 amino acids. Trimming took off 4 bases at V and 4 bases at J, with 16 bases between the two ends. Germline V gene lookup returns CDR1 MNHEY and CDR2 SMNVEV (reference sequence).

There are a few counts of this clone. This sequence joins TRBV6-6 and TRBJ2-7, with D unclear. V was clipped by 5 bases and J by 3 bases, with 11 bases between them. This CDR3 has 13 amino acids. Germline loops: CDR1 MNHNY, CDR2 SVGAGI (reference sequence). The CDR3 region has the DNA TGTGCCAGCAGTCCCGGGCCCGACTACGAGCAGTACTTC. This sequence encodes CASSPGPDYEQYF.

This chain connects TRBV10-1 to TRBJ2-7; 9 bases are shared with TRBD1. This CDR3 is 15 amino acids long. CDR1 WNHNN and CDR2 SYGVQD come from the germline V gene (reference sequence). With V trimmed by 4 bases and J by 4 bases, 8 bases remained unmatched. The CDR3 here is CASSASGTGQYEQYF. The CDR3 DNA reads as TGCGCCAGCAGTGCCTCCGGGACAGGGCAATACGAGCAGTACTTC.

The genes are TRBV6-6 and TRBJ2-7; 10 bases map to TRBD2. The ends lost 7 bases at V and 0 bases at J; junction bases unmatched: 6. There are 15 residues in the CDR3. Germline CDR1 is MNHNY and CDR2 is SVGAGI (reference sequence). The CDR3 DNA reads as TGTGCCAGCAATTTAGCGGGAGGCCTCTCCTACGAGCAGTACTTC. This gives the protein CASNLAGGLSYEQYF.